Listed here is a single T cell receptor (beta chain). The table came from immunoSEQ multiplex PCR; TCRdb's copy has only in-frame clones and leaves some out. The data contain 350,000 or so clones, 88% of them singletons. This sample stems from a study of blood T cell repertoires in COVID-19. Trimming removed 3 bases at V and 0 bases at J, with 13 bases between. CDR1 and CDR2 (germline): SGHRS, YFSETQ. This CDR3 spans 16 amino acids. This chain uses TRBV5-1 with TRBJ1-3; weak D call: TRBD1 (5 bases). The specimen was PBMCs or T cells enriched from blood (not recorded which). The TCR originated in a woman aged 25 to 39 who had been exposed to COVID-19. CDR3 in DNA: TGCGCCAGCAGCTACGACAGCATTTACTCTGGAAACACCATATATTTT. Translation gives CASSYDSIYSGNTIYF.